Sequencing of this T cell receptor beta chain was carried out in a study of graft-versus-host responses after intestinal transplantation. Background on the study: Grafts were multivisceral, liver-intestinal, or isolated intestinal. All recipients were given anti-thymocyte globulin induction, and tacrolimus and steroids were then administered for 3 to 4 years.

The repertoire was sequenced with immunoSEQ multiplex PCR; TCRdb's copy has only in-frame clones and lacks some. The sample contains roughly 69,000 clones, over 85% of which appear only once. Germline lookup yields CDR1 MGHRA and CDR2 YSYEKL. The V and J ends lost 3 bases and 7 bases respectively, with 10 bases between them. This CDR3 comprises 13 residues. This sequence joins TRBV4-1 and TRBJ1-5, with TRBD1 as a possible D gene (5 bases). The sequence came from a human patient who received an intestinal transplant, so some T cells may come from the graft donor. The sample consisted of bone marrow, taken roughly 780 days after intestinal transplantation. The CDR3 nucleotides are TGCGCCAGCAGCCATGAGAGGGACCAGCCCCAGCATTTT. Protein: CASSHERDQPQHF.